These T cell receptor beta chains were read from a single sample in a study of a mutant IDH1 vaccine in newly diagnosed glioma. No antigen has been assigned to these receptors. The table came from immunoSEQ multiplex PCR; TCRdb's copy has only in-frame clones and leaves some out. The sample records tens of thousands of clones, roughly 80% being singletons. The source was PBMCs, collected from a glioma patient whose treatment included an IDH1 peptide vaccine. Receptors originate from a man aged 30 to 39 with glioma. CDR3s include the opening cysteine and the closing phenylalanine or tryptophan. D genes are given only for firm matches. The size field is filled for only some rows; it gives once, few, many or a size class.

v_call: TRBV7-9; d_call: .; clone_size: .; j_call: TRBJ2-3; cdr3_nt: TGTGCCAGCAGTCTGGAGGGGGCGCATCCAAGCACAGATACGCAGTATTTT; cdr3_aa: CASSLEGAHPSTDTQYF
v_call: TRBV5-6; d_call: .; clone_size: .; j_call: TRBJ1-1; cdr3_nt: TGTGCCAGCAGCAAGGGACACCGGGACACTGAAGCTTTCTTT; cdr3_aa: CASSKGHRDTEAFF
v_call: TRBV4-1; d_call: TRBD1; clone_size: .; j_call: TRBJ2-7; cdr3_nt: TGCGCCAGCAGCCCGACTACAGGGGCAGGCGAGCAGTACTTC; cdr3_aa: CASSPTTGAGEQYF
v_call: TRBV14; d_call: .; clone_size: .; j_call: TRBJ2-1; cdr3_nt: TGTGCCAGCAGCCACGGGGCACCCTCCTACAATGAGCAGTTCTTC; cdr3_aa: CASSHGAPSYNEQFF
v_call: TRBV11-2; d_call: .; clone_size: .; j_call: TRBJ2-6; cdr3_nt: TGTGCCAGCAGCCATCCTCGGTCCTCTGGGGCCAACGTCCTGACTTTC; cdr3_aa: CASSHPRSSGANVLTF
v_call: TRBV9; d_call: .; clone_size: .; j_call: TRBJ1-4; cdr3_nt: TGTGCCAGCAGCAATAGTGCAACTAATGAAAAACTGTTTTTT; cdr3_aa: CASSNSATNEKLFF
v_call: TRBV11-1; d_call: TRBD1; clone_size: few; j_call: TRBJ1-1; cdr3_nt: TGTGCCAGCAAAGGTAGACAGGGAACGAACACTGAAGCTTTCTTT; cdr3_aa: CASKGRQGTNTEAFF
v_call: TRBV4-1; d_call: TRBD1; clone_size: .; j_call: TRBJ2-7; cdr3_nt: TGCGCCAGCAGCTCAACCGGGACAGGTATCTCCTACGAGCAGTACTTC; cdr3_aa: CASSSTGTGISYEQYF
v_call: TRBV12-5; d_call: .; clone_size: .; j_call: TRBJ1-3; cdr3_nt: TGTGCTAGTGGTTTGGCCTACAGACAGGATTCCTCTGGAAACACCATATATTTT; cdr3_aa: CASGLAYRQDSSGNTIYF
v_call: TRBV27; d_call: .; clone_size: .; j_call: TRBJ1-1; cdr3_nt: TGTGCCAGCAGGCCACGCCCTATCATGAACACTGAAGCTTTCTTT; cdr3_aa: CASRPRPIMNTEAFF
v_call: TRBV9; d_call: TRBD1; clone_size: .; j_call: TRBJ2-7; cdr3_nt: TGTGCCAGCAGCGCAAACAGGGGTTTCGAGCAGTACTTC; cdr3_aa: CASSANRGFEQYF
v_call: TRBV2; d_call: TRBD1; clone_size: .; j_call: TRBJ1-6; cdr3_nt: TGTGCCAGCAGCGGACAGGGTTATAATTCACCCCTCCACTTT; cdr3_aa: CASSGQGYNSPLHF
v_call: TRBV19; d_call: .; clone_size: .; j_call: TRBJ2-4; cdr3_nt: TGTGCCAGTAGTATTAGAGGGAAAATAAACATTCAGTACTTC; cdr3_aa: CASSIRGKINIQYF
v_call: TRBV6-1; d_call: .; clone_size: .; j_call: TRBJ2-4; cdr3_nt: TGTGCCAGCAGTGAAGGTCCAGGGCGGAAAAACATTCAGTACTTC; cdr3_aa: CASSEGPGRKNIQYF
v_call: TRBV6-5; d_call: TRBD1; clone_size: .; j_call: TRBJ1-5; cdr3_nt: TGTGCCAGCAGTTACGACAGGGGTAGCAATCAGCCCCAGCATTTT; cdr3_aa: CASSYDRGSNQPQHF
v_call: TRBV19; d_call: .; clone_size: .; j_call: TRBJ2-7; cdr3_nt: TGTGCCAGTAGTATAATCGGGACGGCCACCTACGAGCAGTACTTC; cdr3_aa: CASSIIGTATYEQYF
v_call: TRBV4-1; d_call: .; clone_size: .; j_call: TRBJ2-1; cdr3_nt: TGCGCCAGCAGCCAAGCGGGGGGCCTCGTCAATGAGCAGTTCTTC; cdr3_aa: CASSQAGGLVNEQFF
v_call: TRBV5-1; d_call: TRBD1; clone_size: .; j_call: TRBJ1-2; cdr3_nt: TGCGCCAGCAGCTTGACAGGGGGGTTCTATGGCTACACCTTC; cdr3_aa: CASSLTGGFYGYTF
v_call: TRBV5-5; d_call: .; clone_size: .; j_call: TRBJ1-4; cdr3_nt: TGTGCCAGCAGCCCGAGGGCCGGCTCGGGTGCGGGGAGTGAAAAACTGTTTTTT; cdr3_aa: CASSPRAGSGAGSEKLFF
v_call: TRBV2; d_call: .; clone_size: .; j_call: TRBJ1-3; cdr3_nt: TGTGCCAGCAGTGATTGGGCCGTAGACTCTGGAAACACCATATATTTT; cdr3_aa: CASSDWAVDSGNTIYF
v_call: TRBV30; d_call: .; clone_size: .; j_call: TRBJ1-2; cdr3_nt: TGTGCCTCCCCGGGACTCGGGGGCTATGGCTACACCTTC; cdr3_aa: CASPGLGGYGYTF
v_call: TRBV27; d_call: .; clone_size: .; j_call: TRBJ1-2; cdr3_nt: TGTGCCAGCAGACAAGGCCTCCGGGGCGATGGCTACACCTTC; cdr3_aa: CASRQGLRGDGYTF
v_call: TRBV7-8; d_call: .; clone_size: once; j_call: TRBJ1-5; cdr3_nt: TGTGCCAGCAGCTTTGAGGGGGGGGCTTACAATCAGCCCCAGCATTTT; cdr3_aa: CASSFEGGAYNQPQHF
v_call: TRBV6-1; d_call: TRBD1; clone_size: .; j_call: TRBJ1-4; cdr3_nt: TGTGCCAGCAGTCAAGGACAGGGCCCCTCTAATGAAAAACTGTTTTTT; cdr3_aa: CASSQGQGPSNEKLFF
v_call: TRBV28; d_call: .; clone_size: few; j_call: TRBJ1-6; cdr3_nt: TGTGCCAGCAGTTTGAGGGGCGGAGCTAATTCACCCCTCCACTTT; cdr3_aa: CASSLRGGANSPLHF
v_call: TRBV9; d_call: .; clone_size: few; j_call: TRBJ1-1; cdr3_nt: TGTGCCAGCTTTCGGGTGGGACGTCATGAGACTTTCTTT; cdr3_aa: CASFRVGRHETFF
v_call: TRBV2; d_call: TRBD1; clone_size: .; j_call: TRBJ1-2; cdr3_nt: TGTGCCAGCAAGAAACAGGGGCATGGCTACACCTTC; cdr3_aa: CASKKQGHGYTF
v_call: TRBV28; d_call: TRBD1; clone_size: .; j_call: TRBJ2-1; cdr3_nt: TGTGCCAGCAGTTTGAGAAGCGAGGGGGCGCGTTACAATGAGCAGTTCTTC; cdr3_aa: CASSLRSEGARYNEQFF